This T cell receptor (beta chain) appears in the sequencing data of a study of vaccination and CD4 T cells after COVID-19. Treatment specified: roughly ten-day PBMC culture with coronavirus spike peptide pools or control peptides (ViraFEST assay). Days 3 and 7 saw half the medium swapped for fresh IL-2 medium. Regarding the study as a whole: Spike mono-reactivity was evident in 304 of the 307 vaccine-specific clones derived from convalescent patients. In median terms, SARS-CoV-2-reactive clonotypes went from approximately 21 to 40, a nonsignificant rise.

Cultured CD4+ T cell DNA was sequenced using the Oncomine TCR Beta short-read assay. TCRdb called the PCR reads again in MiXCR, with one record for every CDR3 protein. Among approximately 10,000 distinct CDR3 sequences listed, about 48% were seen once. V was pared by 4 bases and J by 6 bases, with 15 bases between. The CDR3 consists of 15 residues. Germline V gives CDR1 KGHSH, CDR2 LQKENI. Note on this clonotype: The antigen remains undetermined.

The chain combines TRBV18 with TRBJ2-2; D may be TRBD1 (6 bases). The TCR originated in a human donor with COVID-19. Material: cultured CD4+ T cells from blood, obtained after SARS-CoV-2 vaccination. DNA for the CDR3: TGTGCCAGCTCACGAAAAGGCAGGGGAGCCGGGGAGCTGTTTTTT. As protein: CASSRKGRGAGELFF.